This TCR beta chain comes out of a study of radiotherapy plus CTLA-4 blockade in lung cancer. Across the study: Objective response rate was around 20%; disease control rate, approximately 33%.

On this clone itself: Its antigen is unknown.

Only in-frame clones appear in the TCRdb table, and some are missing; sequencing was by immunoSEQ multiplex PCR. The sample lists about 95,000 clones; about 83% were seen once. The germline V gene has CDR1 MGHRA and CDR2 YSYEKL. The CDR3 totals 15 residues. V lost 1 base to trimming and J lost 5 bases, with 14 bases between them. Notes on the study in general: Radiotherapy was combined with ipilimumab, and tumor-derived TCR clones then expanded in blood.

The TCR sequence derives from a human donor with non-small cell lung cancer who had stable disease on radiotherapy plus ipilimumab. The chain is built from TRBV4-1 and TRBJ1-2, with no clear D. This specimen was peripheral blood, taken from a patient treated with radiotherapy plus ipilimumab. CDR3 loop: CASSQGQRGIYGYTF. The CDR3, as DNA: TGCGCCAGCAGCCAAGGGCAGCGGGGTATATATGGCTACACCTTC.